The sequence of this T cell receptor beta chain was determined in a study of early T cells in non-severe SARS-CoV-2 infection. Study details: Chains stayed unpaired after sequencing of bulk RNA from unsorted whole blood.

This clonotype was recorded many times. Its antigen is unknown. General study results and limits: Anti-spike CD8 responses were favored by VDJdb matching, which missed private and CD4 specificities.

This CDR3 is 15 amino acids long. Trimming cost V 6 bases and J 4 bases; bases outside gene matches: 5. Each cDNA molecule carried a unique molecular identifier. TCRdb reprocessed the 5' RACE reads via MiXCR and lists one record per CDR3 protein. Of approximately 76,000 distinct CDR3 sequences in the sample, over 12% are singletons; the top ten hold under 4%. The origin of this receptor is an adult who was a healthcare worker with PCR-confirmed SARS-CoV-2 infection or an uninfected control (not recorded which). The material sequenced was whole blood. The V and J genes are TRBV12-3 or TRBV12-4 and TRBJ2-1; 11 nucleotides align to TRBD2. Here the CDR3 reads CASSDGLAGYNEQFF. Here the CDR3 DNA reads TGTGCCAGCAGCGACGGACTAGCGGGTTACAATGAGCAGTTCTTC.